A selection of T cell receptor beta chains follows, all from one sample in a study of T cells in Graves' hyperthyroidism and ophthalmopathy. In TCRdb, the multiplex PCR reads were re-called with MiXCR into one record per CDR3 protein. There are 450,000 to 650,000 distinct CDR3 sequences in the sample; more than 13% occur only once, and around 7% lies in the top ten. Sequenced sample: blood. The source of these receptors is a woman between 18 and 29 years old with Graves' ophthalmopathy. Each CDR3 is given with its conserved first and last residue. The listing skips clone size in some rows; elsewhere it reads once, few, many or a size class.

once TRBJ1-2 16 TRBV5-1 CASSHATGGETYGYTF
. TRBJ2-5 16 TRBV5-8 CASSLRSGRAGETQYF
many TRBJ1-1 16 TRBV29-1 CSVPSPRTGSNTEAFF
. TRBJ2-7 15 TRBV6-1 CASRQDRDRAYEQYF
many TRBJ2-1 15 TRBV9 CASSVAGQVHNEQFF
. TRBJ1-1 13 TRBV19 CASSIGGHTEAFF
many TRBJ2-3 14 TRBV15 CATTSYISTDTQYF
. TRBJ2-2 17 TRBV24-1 CATSERGLAGNTGELFF
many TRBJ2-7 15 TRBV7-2 CASSLARSALSEQYF
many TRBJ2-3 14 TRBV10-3 CAINPGGGTDTQYF
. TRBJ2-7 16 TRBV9 CASSVEADSRSYEQYF
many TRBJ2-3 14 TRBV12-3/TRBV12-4 CASSPGTSTDTQYF
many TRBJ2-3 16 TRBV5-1 CASSGTQREVPDTQYF
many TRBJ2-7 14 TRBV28 CASSLEGRRYEQYF
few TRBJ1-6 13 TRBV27 CASSYRADSPLHF
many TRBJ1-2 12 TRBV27 CASRNQPYGYTF
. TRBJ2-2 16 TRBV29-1 CSVTLAGGWGTGELFF
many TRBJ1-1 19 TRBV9 CASSVANRRIDPLNTEAFF
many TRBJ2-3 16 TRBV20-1 CSARKREGRVTDTQYF
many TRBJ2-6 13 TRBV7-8 CASSLGTTNVLTF
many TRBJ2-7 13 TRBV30 CAWTGQGENEQYF
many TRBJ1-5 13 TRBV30 CAWSSGSGQPQHF
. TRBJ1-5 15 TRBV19 CASSIFAGLNQPQHF
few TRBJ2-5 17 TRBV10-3 CAISESGAGSPQETQYF
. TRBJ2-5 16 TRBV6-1 CASSPDLAGGGETQYF
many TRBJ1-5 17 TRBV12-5 CASGLVRGAPSGQPQHF
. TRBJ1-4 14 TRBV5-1 CASSFSQVNEKLFF
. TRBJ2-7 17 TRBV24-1 CATSGRASGGLSYEQYF
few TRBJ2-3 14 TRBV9 CASTLGGFGDTQYF
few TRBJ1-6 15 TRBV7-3 CASSFSGDHASPLHF
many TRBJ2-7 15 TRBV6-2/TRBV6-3 CASTQGVRLSDEQYF
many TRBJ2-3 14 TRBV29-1 CSVEAQTSTDTQYF
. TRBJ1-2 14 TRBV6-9 CARSSDRVNYGYTF
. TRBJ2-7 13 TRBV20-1 CSARDIVSYEQYF
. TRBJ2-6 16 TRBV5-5 CASSGGQGAGANVLTF
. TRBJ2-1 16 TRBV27 CASGSGTLLIHNEQFF
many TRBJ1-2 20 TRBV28 CASTLPIGTAGVAANYGYTF
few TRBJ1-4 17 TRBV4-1 CASSPDQRRGTNEKLFF
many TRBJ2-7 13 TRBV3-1 CASSQDGAYEQYF
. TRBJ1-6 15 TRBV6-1 CASSADRDRYSPLHF
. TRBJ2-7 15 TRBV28 CASSLEGTGGTEQYF
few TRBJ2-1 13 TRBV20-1 CSAWTGPYNEQFF
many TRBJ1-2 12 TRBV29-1 CSGGTPAYGYTF